The 20 T cell receptor beta chains listed next were all sequenced from one sample in a study of T cell changes during pregnancy in multiple sclerosis. The method was immunoSEQ multiplex PCR; TCRdb's version includes in-frame clones alone and lacks a portion of them. The sample comprises 40,000 or so clones, roughly nine tenths of which are singletons, and approximately 0.49% rests with the top ten. Sequenced material: CD4+ T cells from peripheral blood mononuclear cells, taken in the first trimester of pregnancy. The receptors were gathered from a female donor in good health, enrolled as a control in a pregnancy study.

The chain couples TRBV4-3 to TRBJ1-2; the match to TRBD1 covers 7 bases. The CDR3 length is 14 residues. Trimming removed 4 bases from V and 8 bases from J; junction bases left unmatched: 10. The germline CDR1 and CDR2 sequences are LGHNA and YSLEER. As DNA, the CDR3 is TGCGCCAGCAGCCTAGCCACAGGGGCGGGAGGCTACACCTTC. Amino acid sequence: CASSLATGAGGYTF.

The chain couples TRBV7-3 to TRBJ2-6; D remains ambiguous. V shed 5 bases and J shed 0 bases, with 8 bases lying between them. Per germline, CDR1 SGHTA and CDR2 FQGTGA. CDR3 length: 15 amino acids. The DNA of the CDR3 is TGTGCCAGCAGCAATCAGTACTCTGGGGCCAACGTCCTGACTTTC. Protein product: CASSNQYSGANVLTF.

This chain uses TRBV7-8 with TRBJ2-7; D gene ambiguous. Germline V gene sequence: CDR1 SGHVS, CDR2 FQNEAQ. This CDR3 contains 12 residues. V was trimmed by 4 bases and J by 3 bases, leaving 7 bases between them. The DNA of the CDR3 is TGTGCCAGCAGCTACCGGTTCTACGAGCAGTACTTC. It encodes CASSYRFYEQYF.

This chain links TRBV9 with TRBJ2-3; the match to TRBD2 covers 8 bases. This CDR3 is built from 14 residues. Per germline, CDR1 SGDLS and CDR2 YYNGEE. Trimming at V came to 4 bases and at J to 5 bases, leaving 6 bases not matched to a gene. The CDR3 spells CASSTGGAEDTQYF. CDR3 DNA sequence: TGTGCCAGCAGCACCGGGGGGGCCGAAGATACGCAGTATTTT. The full variable domain, rest sourced from reference TRBV9 and TRBJ2-3, is DSGVTQTPKHLITATGQRVTLRCSPRSGDLSVYWYQQSLDQGLQFLIQYYNGEERAKGNILERFSAQQFPDLHSELNLSSLELGDSALYFCASSTGGAEDTQYFGPGTRLTVL.

This chain uses TRBV28 with TRBJ1-2; the D gene is possibly TRBD1 (5 bases). Germline V lookup: CDR1 MDHEN, CDR2 SYDVKM. This CDR3 is built from 14 residues. V was pared by 4 bases and J by 6 bases, with 15 bases between. The CDR3 nucleotides read TGTGCCAGCAGTTCCCGCGGCAGGGCTGATGGCTACACCTTC. Encoded protein: CASSSRGRADGYTF.

The sample holds one count of this clone. This rearrangement joins TRBV28 to TRBJ1-4, with 9 bases lining up with TRBD1. The CDR3 spans 15 residues. The germline CDR1 and CDR2 sequences are MDHEN and SYDVKM. The V segment lost 5 bases and the J segment 8 bases; nucleotides outside the gene matches: 9. DNA of the CDR3: TGTGCCAGCAGTCCACAGGGGGCGATTTACGAAAAACTGTTTTTT. Its translation is CASSPQGAIYEKLFF.

This clone showed up just a few times. V usage is TRBV4-3 and J usage is TRBJ1-6, with D maybe TRBD1 (6 bases). The CDR3 consists of 17 residues. The germline V gene encodes CDR1 LGHNA and CDR2 YSLEER. Trimming shortened V by 0 bases and J by 8 bases, and 17 bases separated the two germline ends. The CDR3 loop reads CASSQDAVTGGYSPLHF. The CDR3 DNA is TGCGCCAGCAGCCAAGATGCGGTAACGGGGGGCTATTCACCCCTCCACTTT.

The chain couples TRBV15 to TRBJ2-5; possibly TRBD1 for D (7 bases). The germline V and J ends were trimmed by 4 bases and 9 bases, with 21 bases remaining between them. Germline CDR1 reads LNHNV; CDR2 reads YYDKDF (reference sequence). This CDR3 has 15 amino acids. The CDR3 sequence: CATSKRQGSWEAQYF. The CDR3 DNA reads TGTGCCACCAGCAAGCGACAGGGCTCGTGGGAGGCCCAGTACTTC.

The gene calls are TRBV30 and TRBJ2-6, with a weak D call TRBD1 (6 bases). The CDR3 is 16 amino acids. Per the germline V gene, CDR1 is GTSNPN and CDR2 is SVGIG (reference sequence). Trimming took off 1 base at V and 1 base at J, with 11 bases between the two ends. The CDR3 loop reads CAWSGNRVSGANVLTF. For the CDR3, the DNA is TGTGCCTGGAGTGGTAACAGGGTGTCTGGGGCCAACGTCCTGACTTTC.

The rearrangement uses TRBV15 and TRBJ1-1, with TRBD1 as a possible D gene (6 bases). V lost 3 bases, J lost 5 bases, and 10 bases lay in between. Germline V gene data show CDR1 as LNHNV and CDR2 as YYDKDF (reference sequence). The CDR3 has 13 amino acids. CDR3 coding DNA: TGTGCCACCAGCAGGGCAGGGGAAACTGAAGCTTTCTTT. Its protein is CATSRAGETEAFF.

The chain joins TRBV7-3 to TRBJ2-3, with TRBD2 matching 9 bases. Unmatched junction bases numbered 7, after V lost 1 base and J lost 8 bases. The CDR3 runs 15 residues. CDR1 and CDR2 (germline): SGHTA, FQGTGA. The CDR3 sequence: CASSLNPSGAATQYF. The CDR3 DNA follows: TGTGCCAGCAGCTTAAATCCTAGCGGGGCTGCTACGCAGTATTTT. Together with reference TRBV7-3 and TRBJ2-3, the CDR3 gives the full variable domain: GAGVSQTPSNKVTEKGKYVELRCDPISGHTALYWYRQSLGQGPEFLIYFQGTGAADDSGLPNDRFFAVRPEGSVSTLKIQRTERGDSAVYLCASSLNPSGAATQYFGPGTRLTVL.

The chain has TRBV18 and TRBJ1-3; a weak D match, TRBD1 (5 bases). The CDR3 runs 16 residues. Trimming took 3 bases from V and 0 from J, leaving 12 bases between them. Germline loops: CDR1 KGHSH, CDR2 LQKENI. DNA for the CDR3: TGTGCCAGCTCACCTTCTCAGGGTAGCTCTGGAAACACCATATATTTT. It is translated as CASSPSQGSSGNTIYF.

The rearrangement uses TRBV4-2 and TRBJ1-2; 7 nucleotides align to TRBD1. Germline-derived CDR1 and CDR2 are LGHNA and YNFKEQ. The CDR3 has 15 residues. V dropped 2 bases and J dropped 3; count of bases not matched to a gene: 6. For the CDR3, the DNA is TGTGCCAGCAGCCAATCAGGGGGGAGTTACTATGGCTACACCTTC. Its translation: CASSQSGGSYYGYTF.

This clone was observed a single time. The chain links TRBV9 to TRBJ2-5, with D hard to call. This CDR3 has 17 residues. CDR1 is SGDLS, CDR2 YYNGEE, per germline. V lost 2 bases and J lost 2, with 19 bases in between. CDR3 residues: CASSVGDKVATQETQYF. The CDR3 DNA reads TGTGCCAGCAGCGTGGGCGACAAGGTGGCCACTCAAGAGACCCAGTACTTC.

The V call is TRBV5-4, the J call TRBJ2-2, with unresolved D. Trimming took off 0 bases at V and 6 bases at J, with 3 bases between the two ends. The CDR3 loop spans 12 amino acids. From germline, CDR1 is SGHNT and CDR2 YYREEE (reference sequence). CDR3 coding DNA: TGTGCCAGCAGCTTGGAGCCCGGGGAGCTGTTTTTT. This translates into CASSLEPGELFF.

The V call is TRBV2, the J call TRBJ1-2, with D unresolved. This CDR3 comprises 13 residues. V lost 4 bases to trimming and J lost 3 bases, with 9 bases between them. Per the germline V gene, CDR1 is SNHLY and CDR2 is FYNNEI. The DNA for the CDR3 is TGTGCCAGCAGTGGCGGGAGGGACTATGGCTACACCTTC. Encoded protein: CASSGGRDYGYTF.

The chain carries TRBV30 and TRBJ2-3; TRBD2 agrees at 9 bases. The CDR3 covers 14 residues. V was clipped by 6 bases and J by 0 bases; unmatched bases: 4. Germline lookup yields CDR1 GTSNPN and CDR2 SVGIG (reference sequence). This chain's CDR3 is CACKRGASTDTQYF. In DNA, the CDR3 is TGTGCCTGCAAGCGGGGGGCCAGCACAGATACGCAGTATTTT.

This clone was seen a single time. The rearrangement joins TRBV7-9 to TRBJ2-1; 12 bases are shared with TRBD2. The trim removed 5 bases at V and 7 bases at J, leaving 9 bases unmatched. Germline lookup yields CDR1 SEHNR and CDR2 FQNEAQ (reference sequence). The CDR3 is 16 amino acids. CDR3 sequence: CASSATSGGPKNEQFF. CDR3 sequence (DNA): TGTGCCAGCAGCGCGACTAGCGGGGGCCCGAAGAATGAGCAGTTCTTC.

The sample holds one count of this clone. V usage is TRBV15 and J usage is TRBJ2-3; the D gene is possibly TRBD1 (6 bases). The CDR3 totals 15 residues. Germline lookup yields CDR1 LNHNV and CDR2 YYDKDF (reference sequence). With 0 bases removed from V and 4 bases from J, the gap between germline ends came to 11 bases. The CDR3 sequence is CATSRDPTGSDTQYF. In nucleotides, the CDR3 is TGTGCCACCAGCAGAGATCCGACAGGCTCAGATACGCAGTATTTT.

The chain combines TRBV4-2 with TRBJ1-5; 7 positions match TRBD1. The length of the CDR3 is 15 residues. Trimming took 2 bases from V and 5 from J; bases not matched to a gene: 6. Germline assignment: CDR1 LGHNA and CDR2 YNFKEQ. The CDR3 spells CASSQHRGGDQPQHF. In DNA form, the CDR3 reads TGTGCCAGCAGCCAACACAGGGGTGGCGATCAGCCCCAGCATTTT.